The next 23 T cell receptor beta chains were all read from a single sample in a study of technical replicates of blood from a handful of donors. Some clones are missing from TCRdb's copy, which holds only in-frame ones; the method was immunoSEQ multiplex PCR. The sample holds around 70,000 clones, approximately 97% seen once. Sequencing input: T cells isolated from PBMCs. The origin of the receptors is a human donor in good health.

Only one count was recorded for this clone. The V and J genes are TRBV12-5 and TRBJ2-7; 11 nucleotides align to TRBD2. Germline values: CDR1 LGHNT, CDR2 FRNRAP. The CDR3 has 17 residues. Trimming removed 5 bases from V and 2 bases from J; junction bases left unmatched: 11. This chain's CDR3 is CASGPDKPSGRPYEQYF. In DNA, the CDR3 is TGTGCTAGTGGTCCGGACAAACCTAGCGGGAGGCCCTACGAGCAGTACTTC. Full variable domain (remainder filled in from reference TRBV12-5 and TRBJ2-7): DARVTQTPRHKVTEMGQEVTMRCQPILGHNTVFWYRQTMMQGLELLAYFRNRAPLDDSGMPKDRFSAEMPDATLATLKIQPSEPRDSAVYFCASGPDKPSGRPYEQYFGPGTRLTVT.

The rearrangement joins TRBV6-5 to TRBJ1-1; D is undetermined. This CDR3 comprises 13 residues. Germline lookup yields CDR1 MNHEY and CDR2 SVGAGI. V shed 1 base and J shed 4 bases, with 7 bases lying between them. The CDR3, as DNA: TGTGCCAGCAGTTACTTCACAGCCACTGAAGCTTTCTTT. Amino acids: CASSYFTATEAFF.

The chain is built from TRBV5-1 and TRBJ1-1; 7 nucleotides line up with TRBD1. Germline V lookup: CDR1 SGHRS, CDR2 YFSETQ. J gave up 3 bases and V 3 bases, and 8 bases lay outside the gene matches. The CDR3 is made up of 15 amino acids. The CDR3 DNA follows: TGCGCCAGCAGCTCGAGTTCGGGACAGCACACTGAAGCTTTCTTT. It is translated as CASSSSSGQHTEAFF.

This chain connects TRBV6-4 to TRBJ2-3, with D perhaps matching TRBD1 (5 bases). The germline CDR1 and CDR2 sequences are MRHNA and SNTAGT. Trimming shortened V by 5 bases and J by 3 bases, and 9 bases separated the two germline ends. CDR3 size: 13 residues. CDR3 nucleotide sequence: TGTGCCAGCAGTCCCAGGGTTACAGATACGCAGTATTTT. It yields the protein CASSPRVTDTQYF.

CDR3 nucleotides: TGCGCCAGCAGGACTAGCGGGGGGGCCTACGAGCAGTACTTC. Its translation is CASRTSGGAYEQYF. The V and J genes are TRBV10-2 and TRBJ2-7, with TRBD2 matching over 14 bases. Germline V gives CDR1 WSHSY, CDR2 SAAADI. Germline trimming cut 6 bases from V and 2 bases from J; bases unmatched to any gene: 0. The CDR3 sequence is 14 residues long.

The rearrangement links TRBV30 to TRBJ1-4, with D tentatively TRBD1 (5 bases). V lost 0 bases to trimming and J lost 6 bases, with 14 bases between them. The germline V gene encodes CDR1 GTSNPN and CDR2 SVGIG (reference sequence). This CDR3 spans 15 amino acids. CDR3 protein: CAWSVLGGGDEKLFF. In DNA form, the CDR3 reads TGTGCCTGGAGTGTACTCGGGGGGGGAGATGAAAAACTGTTTTTT.

The rearrangement joins TRBV2 to TRBJ1-2; TRBD1 agrees at 7 bases. Per germline, CDR1 SNHLY and CDR2 FYNNEI. CDR3 length: 14 amino acids. Trimming removed 8 bases from V and 4 bases from J; junction bases left unmatched: 10. The DNA of the CDR3 is TGTGCCAGCGCTGAACAGGGGATCGGCTATGGCTACACCTTC. This encodes CASAEQGIGYGYTF.

The chain combines TRBV11-2 with TRBJ1-1; D not certain. Germline assignment: CDR1 SGHAT and CDR2 FQNNGV. Trimming stripped 1 base from V and 7 bases from J, with 13 bases between. The CDR3 length is 14 residues. CDR3 in amino acids: CASSLAQASFEAFF. DNA of the CDR3: TGTGCCAGCAGCTTAGCCCAGGCATCCTTTGAAGCTTTCTTT.

V is TRBV4-2 and J is TRBJ2-7; D perhaps matches TRBD1 (6 bases). V was cut by 0 bases and J by 5 bases, with 14 bases left in between. Germline V gene lookup returns CDR1 LGHNA and CDR2 YNFKEQ. CDR3 length: 15 residues. The CDR3 DNA is TGTGCCAGCAGCCAAGAGGGGACACCACCCAACGAGCAGTACTTC. This sequence encodes CASSQEGTPPNEQYF.

The V and J genes are TRBV6-1 and TRBJ1-5; D is uncertain. Trimming cost V 6 bases and J 0 bases, with 12 bases left between them. Germline V gene data show CDR1 as MNHNS and CDR2 as SASEGT. This CDR3 spans 15 amino acids. CDR3 in amino acids: CASSVVRNSNQPQHF. CDR3 sequence (DNA): TGTGCCAGCAGCGTCGTTAGAAATAGCAATCAGCCCCAGCATTTT.

The rearrangement links TRBV5-5 to TRBJ2-5, with D possibly matching TRBD1 (6 bases). The ends were cut back, 3 bases at V and 4 bases at J, with 16 bases in the middle. This CDR3 is 15 amino acids long. The germline V gene has CDR1 SGHKS and CDR2 YYEKEE (reference sequence). The DNA for the CDR3 is TGTGCCAGCAGCTATGGGACATATCAGGGAGAGACCCAGTACTTC. Translating gives CASSYGTYQGETQYF.

The chain couples TRBV5-4 to TRBJ1-1; TRBD1 matches at 7 bases. Germline loops: CDR1 SGHNT, CDR2 YYREEE (reference sequence). CDR3 length equals 15 residues. Trimming cost V 0 bases and J 2 bases; bases outside gene matches: 4. DNA for the CDR3: TGTGCCAGCAGCTTGGCAGGGGGAGGTAACACTGAAGCTTTCTTT. It encodes CASSLAGGGNTEAFF.

The chain joins TRBV4-1 to TRBJ2-4; the D gene is possibly TRBD1 (6 bases). The CDR3 loop spans 12 amino acids. Germline V gene data show CDR1 as MGHRA and CDR2 as YSYEKL. V was clipped by 1 base and J by 14 bases, with 12 bases between them. The DNA for the CDR3 is TGCGCCAGCAGCCAAGTAGGACAGTATAAGTACTTC. Translating it yields CASSQVGQYKYF.

The CDR3 reads CASSPQREAYYEQYF. The CDR3 nucleotides are TGCGCCAGCAGTCCCCAGCGGGAGGCTTACTACGAGCAGTACTTC. V is TRBV10-1 and J is TRBJ2-7, with TRBD2 identical over 9 bases. The CDR3 covers 15 residues. The ends lost 5 bases at V and 3 bases at J; junction bases unmatched: 8. Germline assignment: CDR1 WNHNN and CDR2 SYGVQD (reference sequence).

This clone was detected once. This chain links TRBV27 with TRBJ1-1; TRBD1 matches 7 bases. V lost 0 bases, J lost 5 bases, and 6 bases stayed unmatched. The CDR3 extends over 15 amino acids. Germline V gene data show CDR1 as MNHEY and CDR2 as SMNVEV (reference sequence). DNA of the CDR3: TGTGCCAGCAGTTTATCATGGAGGGGGCAGACTGAAGCTTTCTTT. This translates into CASSLSWRGQTEAFF.

The chain employs TRBV30 and TRBJ1-5; D gene ambiguous. V was trimmed by 5 bases and J by 8 bases, leaving 16 bases between them. CDR3 size: 13 residues. Germline CDR1 GTSNPN, CDR2 SVGIG (reference sequence). Here the CDR3 reads CAWASDLLEPQHF. CDR3 nucleotide sequence: TGTGCCTGGGCGTCCGACCTGCTAGAGCCCCAGCATTTT.

The rearrangement uses TRBV28 and TRBJ2-1, with TRBD2 matching over 14 bases. Germline V lookup: CDR1 MDHEN, CDR2 SYDVKM. CDR3 length equals 14 residues. Losses at the gene ends were 6 bases for V and 9 bases for J; bases not matched to a gene: 4. The CDR3 DNA follows: TGTGCCAGCAGCTCCGGACTAGCGGGAGGTGAGCAGTTCTTC. Translated, it gives CASSSGLAGGEQFF.

The chain uses TRBV5-1 and TRBJ2-7, with 9 bases aligning to TRBD2. Germline V gives CDR1 SGHRS, CDR2 YFSETQ. The trim removed 0 bases at V and 2 bases at J, leaving 6 bases unmatched. CDR3 length: 16 amino acids. The CDR3 sequence: CASSLVTSGYAYEQYF. CDR3 DNA sequence: TGCGCCAGCAGCTTGGTGACTAGCGGTTATGCCTACGAGCAGTACTTC.

This sequence joins TRBV30 and TRBJ2-1; TRBD2 is a possible D gene (6 bases). The CDR3 length is 14 residues. V shed 3 bases and J shed 1 base, with 10 bases lying between them. CDR1 is GTSNPN and CDR2 is SVGIG in the germline V gene (reference sequence). The CDR3 spells CAWSAGTSYNEQFF. CDR3 in DNA: TGTGCCTGGAGCGCCGGGACTTCCTACAATGAGCAGTTCTTC. The variable domain in full, completed from reference TRBV30 and TRBJ2-1, reads SQTIHQWPATLVQPVGSPLSLECTVEGTSNPNLYWYRQAAGRGLQLLFYSVGIGQISSEVPQNLSASRPQDRQFILSSKKLLLSDSGFYLCAWSAGTSYNEQFFGPGTRLTVL.

The V gene is TRBV7-3, the J gene TRBJ2-1, with 10 bases lining up with TRBD2. The germline V gene has CDR1 SGHTA and CDR2 FQGTGA. Unmatched junction bases numbered 10, after V lost 2 bases and J lost 9 bases. CDR3 length: 16 amino acids. In DNA, the CDR3 is TGTGCCAGCAGCTTATCCGCTAGCGGGAGTCTTTTTGAGCAGTTCTTC. Protein sequence: CASSLSASGSLFEQFF.

The V and J genes are TRBV7-8 and TRBJ1-1; 9 bases line up with TRBD1. CDR1 is SGHVS, CDR2 FQNEAQ, per germline. The ends lost 0 bases at V and 3 bases at J; junction bases unmatched: 8. The CDR3 has 17 residues. The CDR3, as DNA: TGTGCCAGCAGCTTAGCAAGACAGGGGGAAGTGTACACTGAAGCTTTCTTT. Its translation: CASSLARQGEVYTEAFF.

The chain recombines TRBV7-9 with TRBJ2-7; the match to TRBD2 covers 10 bases. This CDR3 spans 14 amino acids. Germline loops: CDR1 SEHNR, CDR2 FQNEAQ (reference sequence). The V and J ends lost 6 bases and 3 bases, in that order; junction bases with no gene match: 5. This chain's CDR3 is CASSGKREGYEQYF. The CDR3 coding sequence is TGTGCCAGCAGTGGGAAGCGGGAGGGCTACGAGCAGTACTTC.

A single count supports this clone. The chain recombines TRBV6-5 with TRBJ2-5, with TRBD2 identical over 10 bases. CDR3 length: 13 amino acids. J gave up 5 bases and V 5 bases, and 2 bases lay outside the gene matches. CDR1 MNHEY and CDR2 SVGAGI come from the germline V gene. CDR3 coding DNA: TGTGCCAGCAGTAAAGCGGGAGGGGAGACCCAGTACTTC. Residues: CASSKAGGETQYF.